Each of the 17 T cell receptor beta chains below was sequenced from the same sample in a study of blood T cell repertoires in COVID-19. Sequencing was performed with immunoSEQ multiplex PCR; in TCRdb, only in-frame clones are kept and a portion is missing. The sample has 110,000 to 150,000 clones, just under 85% seen once. The specimen sequenced was PBMCs or T cells enriched from blood (not recorded which). These TCRs come from a woman between 40 and 55 years old who had recovered from COVID-19.

The chain joins TRBV15 to TRBJ2-1; the match to TRBD2 covers 9 bases. The CDR3 spans 18 residues. The J segment lost 7 bases and the V segment lost 0 bases, leaving 13 bases of the junction unmatched. Germline loops: CDR1 LNHNV, CDR2 YYDKDF (reference sequence). The DNA of the CDR3 is TGTGCCACCAGCAGAGATCGGAGCTCAGCGGGGGGCGAGAATGAGCAGTTCTTC. Its translation is CATSRDRSSAGGENEQFF.

The chain joins TRBV9 to TRBJ1-1, with 8 bases fitting TRBD1. The V and J ends lost 0 bases and 4 bases, in that order; junction bases with no gene match: 5. This CDR3 contains 15 residues. CDR1 SGDLS and CDR2 YYNGEE come from the germline V gene. This CDR3 reads CASSVEGQAITEAFF. DNA of the CDR3: TGTGCCAGCAGCGTAGAGGGACAGGCGATCACTGAAGCTTTCTTT.

This chain uses TRBV6-2 or TRBV6-3 with TRBJ2-4, with D possibly TRBD1 on 5 matching bases. CDR3 length: 17 residues. Trimming cost V 2 bases and J 8 bases, with 22 bases left between them. Germline V gene lookup returns CDR1 MNHEY and CDR2 SVGEGT. In DNA form, the CDR3 reads TGTGCCAGCAGTTACCCCGCAGGGAATACCCCCTCGGACATTCAGTACTTC. It specifies CASSYPAGNTPSDIQYF.

V and J are TRBV5-1 and TRBJ1-1; D call uncertain. Trimming left V 0 bases short and J 1 base short, with 10 bases between. This CDR3 has 15 amino acids. CDR1 is SGHRS, CDR2 YFSETQ, per germline. Written as DNA, the CDR3 is TGCGCCAGCAGCTTGGAATTCAGATCGAACACTGAAGCTTTCTTT. This translates into CASSLEFRSNTEAFF.

This rearrangement joins TRBV4-1 to TRBJ2-3, with 8 bases fitting TRBD1. The ends lost 6 bases at V and 2 bases at J; junction bases unmatched: 13. The CDR3 is 17 residues long. Germline CDR1 and CDR2: MGHRA and YSYEKL. CDR3 residues: CASRPSRTGTSTDTQYF. The CDR3 nucleotides are TGCGCCAGCAGGCCGAGTAGGACAGGGACCTCCACAGATACGCAGTATTTT.

The chain recombines TRBV11-2 with TRBJ2-7; the match to TRBD1 covers 8 bases. The germline gives CDR1 SGHAT, CDR2 FQNNGV. V was clipped by 5 bases and J by 2 bases; unmatched bases: 8. The CDR3 contains 15 residues. Written as DNA, the CDR3 is TGTGCCAGCAGCAATTACGGGACAGGTACCTACGAGCAGTACTTC. Translated: CASSNYGTGTYEQYF.

The chain has TRBV29-1 and TRBJ1-2, with 7 bases lining up with TRBD1. The V segment lost 2 bases and the J segment 0 bases; nucleotides outside the gene matches: 6. Germline V CDR1 and CDR2: SQVTM, ANQGSEA. The CDR3 extends over 15 amino acids. CDR3 protein: CSVEPGTEPNYGYTF. The DNA of the CDR3 is TGCAGCGTTGAACCCGGGACAGAGCCTAACTATGGCTACACCTTC.

The chain carries TRBV5-6 and TRBJ1-2; 8 nucleotides align to TRBD1. The length of the CDR3 is 16 residues. After removal of 0 bases from V and 4 bases from J, the junction contained 8 bases not matched to a gene. CDR1 is SGHDT, CDR2 YYEEEE, per germline. This CDR3 reads CASSLGLIGQGYGYTF. The CDR3 DNA reads TGTGCCAGCAGCTTGGGGCTCATTGGACAGGGCTATGGCTACACCTTC.

The rearrangement joins TRBV20-1 to TRBJ1-2, with D hard to call. Germline CDR1 and CDR2: DFQATT and SNEGSKA (reference sequence). The CDR3 is made up of 11 amino acids. The V gene lost 0 bases and the J gene lost 9 bases, with 8 bases spanning the gap. CDR3 nucleotide sequence: TGCAGTGCTAGAGATCCGAGCCGCTACACCTTC. Translation: CSARDPSRYTF.

The rearrangement uses TRBV30 and TRBJ1-1; D is ambiguous. Germline values: CDR1 GTSNPN, CDR2 SVGIG (reference sequence). Between the trimmed V and J ends, which lost 4 bases and 5 bases, there was a span of 14 bases. This CDR3 region has 13 residues. In DNA form, the CDR3 reads TGTGCCTGGACCCCCGGAGTGCCGACTGAAGCTTTCTTT. Translated, it gives CAWTPGVPTEAFF.

The genes are TRBV27 and TRBJ1-3; TRBD1 matches at 7 bases. Germline V CDR1 and CDR2: MNHEY, SMNVEV (reference sequence). This CDR3 comprises 16 residues. V lost 3 bases to trimming and J lost 3 bases; unmatched junction nucleotides: 8. CDR3 in amino acids: CASSLFRTGNGNTIYF. As DNA, the CDR3 is TGTGCCAGCAGTTTGTTTAGGACAGGAAATGGAAACACCATATATTTT.

This chain links TRBV4-1 with TRBJ2-1; 7 positions agree with TRBD2. In germline, CDR1 is MGHRA, CDR2 YSYEKL. Losses at the gene ends were 4 bases for V and 3 bases for J; bases not matched to a gene: 9. There are 16 residues in the CDR3. The CDR3 coding sequence is TGCGCCAGCAGCCCTCTTTGGCTAGCGGACTACAATGAGCAGTTCTTC. Residues: CASSPLWLADYNEQFF.

CDR3 sequence reads: CASTATGNTEAFF. CDR3 sequence (DNA): TGTGCCAGCACCGCCACAGGGAACACTGAAGCTTTCTTT. The rearrangement joins TRBV27 to TRBJ1-1, with a tentative D call TRBD1 (5 bases). This CDR3 comprises 13 residues. Germline V gives CDR1 MNHEY, CDR2 SMNVEV (reference sequence). V was pared by 7 bases and J by 1 base, with 10 bases between.

The chain employs TRBV5-5 and TRBJ2-7; perhaps TRBD1 as D (5 bases). V gave up 7 bases and J gave up 3 bases, with 8 bases separating them. CDR1 and CDR2 from the germline V gene are SGHKS and YYEKEE (reference sequence). The CDR3 is made up of 11 amino acids. In DNA form, the CDR3 reads TGTGCCAGCCATGACAGCTACGAGCAGTACTTC. Its translation is CASHDSYEQYF. Filled out from reference TRBV5-5 and TRBJ2-7, the complete variable domain reads DAGVTQSPTHLIKTRGQQVTLRCSPISGHKSVSWYQQVLGQGPQFIFQYYEKEERGRGNFPDRFSARQFPNYSSELNVNALLLGDSALYLCASHDSYEQYFGPGTRLTVT.

This clone has more than one count but fewer than ten. The genes are TRBV12-3 or TRBV12-4 and TRBJ1-5; D uncertain. V was pared by 6 bases and J by 4 bases, with 10 bases between. This CDR3 is built from 13 residues. CDR3 amino acids: CASSLQANQPQHF. CDR3 nucleotides: TGTGCCAGCAGCCTCCAGGCTAATCAGCCCCAGCATTTT.

This clone was detected once. This chain joins TRBV27 and TRBJ2-7; D is possibly TRBD2 (6 bases). Trimming shortened V by 5 bases and J by 0 bases, and 11 bases separated the two germline ends. CDR3 length: 14 residues. CDR1 is MNHEY, CDR2 SMNVEV, per germline (reference sequence). CDR3 bases: TGTGCCAGCAGTCGGGGAGGCAGCTCCTACGAGCAGTACTTC. It encodes CASSRGGSSYEQYF.

This chain uses TRBV11-2 with TRBJ1-3; D is unclear. The CDR3 runs 16 residues. Per the germline V gene, CDR1 is SGHAT and CDR2 is FQNNGV. The V and J ends lost 2 bases and 0 bases respectively, with 11 bases between them. This chain's CDR3 is CASSLRGPSSGNTIYF. CDR3 DNA: TGTGCCAGCAGCTTACGAGGGCCCTCCTCTGGAAACACCATATATTTT.